This TCR beta chain was identified during a study of T cells after yellow fever vaccination. CDR3 length equals 14 residues. The junction had 5 bases not matched to a gene; V was cut back by 6 bases and J by 4 bases. Study outcomes and limitations: From the bulk population, abundant clonotypes could contaminate and appear within FACS-sorted repertoires.

TCRdb re-called the 5' RACE reads with MiXCR, one entry per CDR3 protein. The table lists nearly 550,000 distinct CDR3 sequences, around 21% of them singletons. A remark on this clonotype: What it binds is unknown.

The sample here was PBMCs, taken 15 days after the yellow fever booster vaccination. The chain has TRBV12-3 or TRBV12-4 and TRBJ1-1; 10 bases agree with TRBD1. This clonotype originated in a man aged 30 to 39 who received the YFV17D yellow fever vaccine. The CDR3 protein is CASRDRGLATEAFF. CDR3 nucleotide sequence: TGTGCCAGCAGAGACAGGGGGCTTGCCACTGAAGCTTTCTTT.